Presented here are 30 T cell receptor beta chains from one specimen sequenced in a study of spatial heterogeneity in lung cancer. Time point meaning: sample taken at primary tumor resection. Unsorted samples of tumor, nontumor lung or frozen PBMC had their whole RNA sequenced. TCRdb re-called the 5' RACE reads with MiXCR, one entry per CDR3 protein. This sample has a few thousand distinct CDR3 sequences, with about 8.5% found just once. The material sequenced was normal lung tissue next to the tumor, taken at surgery. The source is a male donor with early-stage non-small cell lung cancer.

A word on this clonotype: Being off target in a library aimed at alpha chains, this beta chain has a size of little meaning. The chain has TRBV7-9 and TRBJ2-3; D may correspond to TRBD1 or TRBD2 (5 bases each). The germline V gene encodes CDR1 SEHNR and CDR2 FQNEAQ (reference sequence). V was clipped by 0 bases and J by 0 bases, with 7 bases between them. This CDR3 is built from 15 residues. The CDR3 nucleotides are TGTGCCAGCAGCTTAGCCGGGGCTAGCACAGATACGCAGTATTTT. Translating it yields CASSLAGASTDTQYF. Variable domain in full (rest from reference TRBV7-9 and TRBJ2-3): DTGVSQNPRHKITKRGQNVTFRCDPISEHNRLYWYRQTLGQGPEFLTYFQNEAQLEKSRLLSDRFSAERPKGSFSTLEIQRTEQGDSAMYLCASSLAGASTDTQYFGPGTRLTVL.

This clonotype was recorded many times. This beta chain was picked up by a library intended for alpha chains and is off target, so its count carries little meaning. The chain couples TRBV2 to TRBJ2-2; D unresolved. Trimming took off 1 base at V and 3 bases at J, with 3 bases between the two ends. The germline gives CDR1 SNHLY, CDR2 FYNNEI. The CDR3 sequence is 13 residues long. CDR3: CASSEVYTGELFF. CDR3 DNA: TGTGCCAGCAGTGAAGTTTACACCGGGGAGCTGTTTTTT.

In this sample, this clonotype is medium-sized. This beta chain is an unintended read in a library built for alpha chains; its size means little. The V call is TRBV5-1, the J call TRBJ2-7; D uncertain. Per germline, CDR1 SGHRS and CDR2 YFSETQ. V lost 7 bases, J lost 0 bases, and 14 bases lay in between. CDR3 length: 14 residues. CDR3 sequence reads: CASSLVSLSYEQYF. DNA for the CDR3: TGCGCCAGCTCTCTCGTATCCCTCTCCTACGAGCAGTACTTC.

A word on this clonotype: This may be a read error: a much more frequent sequence differs by one nucleotide. This beta chain is a stray sequence in a library constructed for alpha chains; its clone size is not meaningful. The chain has TRBV11-2 and TRBJ1-1; D possibly corresponds to TRBD1 (6 bases). Germline V gives CDR1 SGHAT, CDR2 FQNNGV. The CDR3 sequence is 19 residues long. V was clipped by 2 bases and J by 3 bases, with 25 bases between them. The CDR3 nucleotides are TGTGCCAGCAGCTTAACCCTTCCCGGGACATTTACGCGCGACACTGAAGCTTTCTTT. This sequence encodes CASSLTLPGTFTRDTEAFF.

This clonotype was seen a handful of times. The library was built for alpha chains, so this beta chain is an off-target read and its size means little. The chain is built from TRBV3-1 and TRBJ2-1, with D tentatively TRBD1 (6 bases). This CDR3 contains 15 residues. Germline CDR1 and CDR2: LGHDT and YNNKEL (reference sequence). V was shortened by 6 bases and J by 3 bases, with 15 bases between the two germline ends. In DNA form, the CDR3 reads TGTGCCAGCAGAGGGCCAGGGGAGCGCTACAATGAGCAGTTCTTC. Its translation is CASRGPGERYNEQFF.

Turning to this clonotype: The library was designed around alpha chains, so this beta chain is a stray read whose abundance carries little weight. The V and J genes are TRBV2 and TRBJ1-5, with D possibly TRBD1 on 6 matching bases. V gave up 6 bases and J gave up 3 bases, with 12 bases separating them. CDR3 length: 14 amino acids. The germline V gene encodes CDR1 SNHLY and CDR2 FYNNEI. DNA for the CDR3: TGTGCCAGCAGCGCTCAGGGGCTCAATCAGCCCCAGCATTTT. Translating gives CASSAQGLNQPQHF.

This clonotype was counted at least ten times. This beta chain lies outside the target of a library built for alpha chains; its clone size means little. CDR3 sequence: CASSAPGAAREAFF. The CDR3 nucleotides read TGTGCCAGCAGTGCCCCAGGGGCCGCTCGGGAAGCTTTCTTT. The V gene is TRBV12-3 or TRBV12-4, the J gene TRBJ1-1, with a tentative D call TRBD1 (6 bases). The CDR3 length is 14 residues. V lost 5 bases and J 8 bases, leaving 18 bases between the germline ends.

In regard to this clonotype: This beta chain lies outside the target of a library built for alpha chains; its clone size means little. V is TRBV5-1 and J is TRBJ2-5; TRBD1 agrees at 7 bases. The CDR3 totals 14 residues. Germline V gene data show CDR1 as SGHRS and CDR2 as YFSETQ. V trimming: 4 bases; J trimming: 2 bases; junction bases outside the gene matches: 5. The CDR3 region is CASSPGTAQETQYF. The CDR3 DNA follows: TGCGCCAGCAGCCCCGGGACAGCTCAAGAGACCCAGTACTTC.

In its sample, this clonotype ranks as medium-sized. Within a library made for alpha chains, this beta chain is off target, and its count is uninformative. The chain uses TRBV9 and TRBJ2-7; TRBD2 aligns across 9 bases. The germline V gene encodes CDR1 SGDLS and CDR2 YYNGEE. The CDR3 spans 15 residues. The ends lost 2 bases at V and 3 bases at J; junction bases unmatched: 6. The CDR3 DNA is TGTGCCAGCAGCGTGGGGACTAGCCTTAGCTACGAGCAGTACTTC. It specifies CASSVGTSLSYEQYF.

A word on this clonotype: This beta chain is an off-target read within a library intended for alpha chains, so its frequency means little. The chain joins TRBV29-1 to TRBJ2-3, with D perhaps TRBD1 or TRBD2 (5 bases each). The CDR3 loop spans 13 amino acids. Between the trimmed V and J ends, which lost 6 bases and 0 bases, there was a span of 10 bases. From germline, CDR1 is SQVTM and CDR2 ANQGSEA. The CDR3 sequence is CSVSRDSTDTQYF. For the CDR3, the DNA is TGCAGCGTGAGCCGGGACAGCACAGATACGCAGTATTTT.

By frequency in the sample, this clonotype is medium-sized (0.01 to 0.1%). The library was designed around alpha chains, so this beta chain is a stray read whose abundance carries little weight. The chain joins TRBV7-2 to TRBJ2-3; 12 nucleotides align to TRBD2. The CDR3 runs to 17 residues. V shed 4 bases, J shed 5 bases, and the junction held 10 bases outside the gene matches. Germline V gives CDR1 SGHTA, CDR2 FQGNSA. The CDR3 sequence is CASSYTSGRPRGDTQYF. CDR3 DNA: TGTGCCAGCAGCTACACTAGCGGGAGGCCCCGGGGAGATACGCAGTATTTT.

Of note for this clonotype: Since it is a stray read in a library aimed at alpha chains, this beta chain has a size that is not meaningful. The genes are TRBV11-2 and TRBJ2-7; D remains unclear. The V and J ends lost 5 bases and 1 base respectively, with 18 bases between them. The CDR3 is 16 residues long. Looked up from germline, CDR1 is SGHAT and CDR2 is FQNNGV. CDR3 loop: CASSELGRINSYEQYF. The CDR3 DNA follows: TGTGCCAGCAGCGAACTCGGACGTATAAATTCCTACGAGCAGTACTTC.

This clonotype is judged medium-sized. With the library built for alpha chains, this beta chain is off target and its frequency is not meaningful. The chain carries TRBV3-1 and TRBJ1-2; possibly TRBD1 for D (6 bases). V was clipped by 2 bases and J by 8 bases, with 15 bases between them. Germline CDR1 and CDR2: LGHDT and YNNKEL (reference sequence). The length of the CDR3 is 14 residues. This CDR3 reads CASSQRGAGRGYTF. In nucleotides, the CDR3 is TGTGCCAGCAGCCAAAGGGGGGCAGGGCGAGGCTACACCTTC.

By frequency in the sample, this clonotype is medium-sized (0.01 to 0.1%). This beta chain was picked up by a library intended for alpha chains and is off target, so its count carries little meaning. The chain employs TRBV20-1 and TRBJ2-2, with 9 bases that match TRBD2. The CDR3 loop spans 13 amino acids. Looked up from germline, CDR1 is DFQATT and CDR2 is SNEGSKA (reference sequence). Here the CDR3 DNA reads TGCAGCGCAGAGGGACTAGCTAACGGGGAGCTGTTTTTT. Its protein product is CSAEGLANGELFF.

This clonotype was seen just once. For a library built for alpha chains, this beta chain is a stray read; little rests on its size. The chain carries TRBV6-5 and TRBJ2-7, with a weak D call TRBD1 (5 bases). Deletions cut 5 bases from V and 2 bases from J, with 7 bases between. The V gene's germline CDR1 is MNHEY and CDR2 SVGAGI. CDR3 size: 12 residues. In nucleotides, the CDR3 is TGTGCCAGCAGTAGGGGCCCCTACGAGCAGTACTTC. This sequence encodes CASSRGPYEQYF.

As concerns this clonotype: This beta chain slipped into a library made for alpha chains as a stray read, so its size is not meaningful. The J gene is TRBJ2-7, the V gene TRBV11-2; the D is unclear. This CDR3 region has 13 residues. V was trimmed by 1 base and J by 7 bases, leaving 11 bases between them. The germline CDR1 and CDR2 sequences are SGHAT and FQNNGV. In DNA form, the CDR3 reads TGTGCCAGCAGCTTAGGTCAAGCTACAGAGCAGTACTTC. As protein: CASSLGQATEQYF.

This clonotype was recorded many times. Since it is a stray read in a library aimed at alpha chains, this beta chain has a size that is not meaningful. The chain couples TRBV7-2 to TRBJ2-7; D gene unclear. V was pared by 1 base and J by 3 bases, with 10 bases between. Germline CDR1 and CDR2: SGHTA and FQGNSA. The CDR3 is made up of 14 amino acids. The CDR3 region has the DNA TGTGCCAGCAGCTTAGGCCCCAGGATCTACGAGCAGTACTTC. Encoded protein: CASSLGPRIYEQYF.

In its sample, this clonotype ranks as medium-sized. This beta chain turned up in a library designed for alpha chains; as an off-target read, its abundance says little. The genes are TRBV6-2 or TRBV6-3 and TRBJ1-5; no definite D call. This CDR3 has 15 residues. V lost 2 bases and J lost 2, with 10 bases in between. Germline CDR1 reads MNHEY; CDR2 reads SVGEGT. Here the CDR3 reads CASSYGELGNQPQHF. CDR3 DNA sequence: TGTGCCAGCAGTTACGGAGAGCTGGGCAATCAGCCCCAGCATTTT.

This clonotype occurred many times. The library was prepared for alpha chains; this beta chain is a stray read, so its frequency means little. The chain employs TRBV3-1 and TRBJ2-2; possibly TRBD1 for D (6 bases). Trimming pared 0 bases from V and 5 bases from J, leaving 16 bases between. The CDR3 is 17 residues long. Germline CDR1 is LGHDT and CDR2 is YNNKEL (reference sequence). CDR3 nucleotides: TGTGCCAGCAGCCAAGATCCCTCAGGGGTCAGAACCGGGGAGCTGTTTTTT. Protein sequence: CASSQDPSGVRTGELFF.

This clonotype is deemed medium-sized. This beta chain is an off-target read within a library intended for alpha chains, so its frequency means little. The chain carries TRBV20-1 and TRBJ1-1; 8 positions match TRBD1. CDR3 length equals 13 residues. V trimming: 6 bases; J trimming: 3 bases; junction bases outside the gene matches: 6. Per germline, CDR1 DFQATT and CDR2 SNEGSKA (reference sequence). The CDR3 sequence: CSASRTGYTEAFF. The CDR3 region has the DNA TGCAGTGCGAGCAGGACAGGGTACACTGAAGCTTTCTTT.

This clonotype is medium-sized within its sample. This beta chain is a stray read from a library made for alpha chains; its abundance is not meaningful. The chain is built from TRBV28 and TRBJ2-7, with a possible D match to TRBD1 (5 bases). With 5 bases removed from V and 2 bases from J, the gap between germline ends came to 16 bases. Germline V lookup: CDR1 MDHEN, CDR2 SYDVKM. The CDR3 runs 15 residues. The CDR3 DNA follows: TGTGCCAGCAGTATGCGACAGCCGTACCCCTACGAGCAGTACTTC. This encodes CASSMRQPYPYEQYF.

The sample holds many counts of this clonotype. This beta chain is an off-target read within a library intended for alpha chains, so its frequency means little. The rearrangement uses TRBV3-1 and TRBJ2-1; D may be TRBD2 (6 bases). Trimming pared 0 bases from V and 0 bases from J, leaving 15 bases between. From germline, CDR1 is LGHDT and CDR2 YNNKEL (reference sequence). The CDR3 loop spans 18 amino acids. This CDR3 is CASSQDPGGWDSYNEQFF. Here the CDR3 DNA reads TGTGCCAGCAGCCAAGATCCCGGGGGATGGGACTCCTACAATGAGCAGTTCTTC.

About this clonotype itself: Since it is a stray read in a library aimed at alpha chains, this beta chain has a size that is not meaningful. The chain joins TRBV6-5 to TRBJ1-1, with D hard to call. V was pared by 2 bases and J by 4 bases, with 8 bases between. The germline V gene has CDR1 MNHEY and CDR2 SVGAGI. The CDR3 runs to 13 residues. CDR3 region: CASSYDVSTEAFF. The CDR3 DNA is TGTGCCAGCAGTTACGATGTGTCCACTGAAGCTTTCTTT.

By sample fraction, this clonotype is medium-sized. This beta chain came through as a stray read in a library set up for alpha chains, and its size says little. The rearrangement joins TRBV20-1 to TRBJ2-1; possibly TRBD2 for D (7 bases). Between the trimmed V and J ends, which lost 6 bases and 2 bases, there was a span of 14 bases. There are 14 residues in the CDR3. The V gene's germline CDR1 is DFQATT and CDR2 SNEGSKA (reference sequence). CDR3 coding DNA: TGCAGTGCGGAGGGGGGGCGCACCTACAATGAGCAGTTCTTC. Its protein is CSAEGGRTYNEQFF.

By share, this clonotype counts as medium-sized. Found in a library prepared for alpha chains, this beta chain is an off-target read, and its abundance has little meaning. This chain connects TRBV29-1 to TRBJ2-1, with D possibly being TRBD1 (5 bases). The ends were cut back, 0 bases at V and 3 bases at J, with 15 bases in the middle. The CDR3 contains 16 residues. From germline, CDR1 is SQVTM and CDR2 ANQGSEA. DNA for the CDR3: TGCAGCGTTGAAGATCAGATAGTAGGGGTCTACAATGAGCAGTTCTTC. Protein sequence: CSVEDQIVGVYNEQFF.

The table lists this clonotype with many counts. This beta chain is an unintended read in a library built for alpha chains; its size means little. The CDR3 DNA is TGTGCCAGCAGTTACCAGGAGAGCTCCTATAATTCACCCCTCCACTTT. It translates to CASSYQESSYNSPLHF. The genes are TRBV6-6 and TRBJ1-6; D not resolved. This CDR3 region has 16 residues. Germline V gives CDR1 MNHNY, CDR2 SVGAGI (reference sequence). Trimming removed 2 bases from V and 0 bases from J, with 8 bases in between.

This clonotype qualifies as medium-sized (0.01 to 0.1%). Because the library targeted alpha chains, this beta chain is an off-target read whose size means little. The rearrangement joins TRBV18 to TRBJ1-1, with 8 bases matching TRBD1. The V gene end was trimmed by 3 bases and the J gene end by 8 bases; junction bases not matched to a gene: 5. CDR3 length: 13 residues. Germline CDR1 KGHSH, CDR2 LQKENI. As DNA, the CDR3 is TGTGCCAGCTCACCGGACAGGGTGTCGGAAGCTTTCTTT. It codes for CASSPDRVSEAFF.

This clonotype was recorded at least ten times. In a library made to pick up alpha chains, this beta chain is a stray read with a size that means little. V usage is TRBV12-3 or TRBV12-4 and J usage is TRBJ1-4; maybe TRBD1 (6 bases). Trimming took 3 bases from V and 11 from J, leaving 13 bases between them. The CDR3 spans 13 residues. DNA for the CDR3: TGTGCCAGCAGTTTCCAGGACAGTGGGAAACTGTTTTTT. This translates into CASSFQDSGKLFF.

This clonotype was recorded many times. The library was prepared for alpha chains; this beta chain is a stray read, so its frequency means little. The chain links TRBV20-1 to TRBJ2-1; 14 positions match TRBD2. The CDR3 spans 17 residues. CDR1 and CDR2 (germline): DFQATT, SNEGSKA (reference sequence). Trimming removed 3 bases from V and 8 bases from J; junction bases left unmatched: 12. The CDR3 DNA sequence: TGCAGTGCTAGCTTCACCCCGGGACTAGCGGGAGTCCATGAGCAGTTCTTC. Translated, it gives CSASFTPGLAGVHEQFF.

This clonotype was seen many times. With the library built for alpha chains, this beta chain is off target and its frequency is not meaningful. CDR3 residues: CASTSPTAVLEGQQYF. Written as DNA, the CDR3 is TGTGCCAGCACCTCACCGACAGCGGTTTTAGAGGGGCAGCAGTACTTC. The J gene is TRBJ2-7, the V gene TRBV28; either TRBD1 or TRBD2 may fit D (5 bases each). This CDR3 has 16 amino acids. From germline, CDR1 is MDHEN and CDR2 SYDVKM. The V end lost 7 bases, the J end lost 8 bases, and 27 bases lay between the germline ends. The full variable domain, with the rest looked up from reference TRBV28 and TRBJ2-7, is DVKVTQSSRYLVKRTGEKVFLECVQDMDHENMFWYRQDPGLGLRLIYFSYDVKMKEKGDIPEGYSVSREKKERFSLILESASTNQTSMYLCASTSPTAVLEGQQYFGPGTRLTVT.